Presented here are 2 T cell receptor beta chains from one specimen sequenced in a study of blood T cell repertoires in COVID-19. The method was immunoSEQ multiplex PCR; TCRdb's version includes in-frame clones alone and lacks a portion of them. The repertoire holds fewer than 200,000 clones, with roughly 86% as singletons. Sequencing input: PBMCs or T cells enriched from blood (not recorded which). The source of these receptors is a woman between 40 and 55 years old in a cohort exposed to, infected with or recovered from COVID-19 (not recorded which).

This clone was seen many times. The J gene is TRBJ1-4, the V gene TRBV29-1, with TRBD1 identical over 7 bases. Germline V gene data show CDR1 as SQVTM and CDR2 as ANQGSEA. The CDR3 runs 13 residues. J lost 3 bases, V lost 7 bases, and 5 bases had no gene match. The CDR3 coding sequence is TGCAGCGCCAGGGGGGCGCCTAATGAAAAACTGTTTTTT. Amino acids: CSARGAPNEKLFF.

This clone was counted between two and nine times. The rearrangement uses TRBV30 and TRBJ2-3; 14 nucleotides match TRBD2. The junction had 11 bases not matched to a gene; V was cut back by 8 bases and J by 1 base. The CDR3 totals 17 residues. The germline gives CDR1 GTSNPN, CDR2 SVGIG (reference sequence). The CDR3 sequence is CAGGLAGGGVGTDTQYF. The CDR3 nucleotides read TGTGCCGGCGGACTAGCGGGAGGCGGTGTGGGCACAGATACGCAGTATTTT.